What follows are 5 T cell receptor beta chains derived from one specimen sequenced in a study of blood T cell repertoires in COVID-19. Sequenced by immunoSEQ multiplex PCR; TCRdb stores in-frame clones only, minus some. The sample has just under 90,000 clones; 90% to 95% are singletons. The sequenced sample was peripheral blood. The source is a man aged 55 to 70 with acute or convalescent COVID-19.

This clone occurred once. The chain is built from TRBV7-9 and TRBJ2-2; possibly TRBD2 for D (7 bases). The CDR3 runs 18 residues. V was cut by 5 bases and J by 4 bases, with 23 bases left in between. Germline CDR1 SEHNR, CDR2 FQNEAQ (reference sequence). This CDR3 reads CASSPGWGGGTITGELFF. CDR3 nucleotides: TGTGCCAGCAGCCCCGGATGGGGGGGCGGGACTATCACCGGGGAGCTGTTTTTT.

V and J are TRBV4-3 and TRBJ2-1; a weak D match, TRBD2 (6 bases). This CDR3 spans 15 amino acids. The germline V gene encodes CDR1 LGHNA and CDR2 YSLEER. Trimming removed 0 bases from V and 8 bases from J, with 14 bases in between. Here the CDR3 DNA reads TGCGCCAGCAGCCAAGAAGTGGGACTCGAAGATGAGCAGTTCTTC. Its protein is CASSQEVGLEDEQFF.

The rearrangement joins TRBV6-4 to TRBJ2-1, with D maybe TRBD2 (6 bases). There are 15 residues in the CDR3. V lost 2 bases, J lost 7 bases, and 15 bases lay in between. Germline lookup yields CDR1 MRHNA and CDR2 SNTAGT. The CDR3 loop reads CASSDRASGGNEQFF. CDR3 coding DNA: TGTGCCAGCAGTGACCGAGCCTCCGGGGGAAATGAGCAGTTCTTC.

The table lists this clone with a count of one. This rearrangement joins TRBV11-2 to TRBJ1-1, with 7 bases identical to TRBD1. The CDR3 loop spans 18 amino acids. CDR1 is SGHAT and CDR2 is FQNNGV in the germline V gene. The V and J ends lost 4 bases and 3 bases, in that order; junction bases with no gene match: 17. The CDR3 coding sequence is TGTGCCAGCAGCTCACCCTTGGGACAGCTTCGCGAACACACTGAAGCTTTCTTT. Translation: CASSSPLGQLREHTEAFF.

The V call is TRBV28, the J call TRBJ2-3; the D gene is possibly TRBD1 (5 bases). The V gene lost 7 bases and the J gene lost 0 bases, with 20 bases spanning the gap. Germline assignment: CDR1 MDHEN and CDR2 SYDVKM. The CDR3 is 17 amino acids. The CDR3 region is CASTSYRISLSTDTQYF. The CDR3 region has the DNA TGTGCCAGCACCTCATACAGGATAAGCCTAAGCACAGATACGCAGTATTTT.